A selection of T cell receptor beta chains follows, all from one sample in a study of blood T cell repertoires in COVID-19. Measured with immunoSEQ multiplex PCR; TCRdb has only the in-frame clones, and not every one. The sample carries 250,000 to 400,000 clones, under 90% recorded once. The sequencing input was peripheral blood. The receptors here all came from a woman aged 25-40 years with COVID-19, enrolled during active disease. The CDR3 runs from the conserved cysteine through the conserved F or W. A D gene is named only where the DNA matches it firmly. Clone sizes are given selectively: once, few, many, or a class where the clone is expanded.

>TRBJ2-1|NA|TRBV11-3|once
CASSLGDVRRLNNEQFF
TGTGCCAGCAGCTTAGGGGATGTGCGGAGGTTAAACAATGAGCAGTTCTTC
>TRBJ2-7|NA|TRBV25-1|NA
CASGPLGALYEQYF
TGTGCCAGCGGCCCGCTGGGGGCCCTCTACGAGCAGTACTTC
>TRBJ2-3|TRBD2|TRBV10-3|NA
CAVLAGADTQYF
TGTGCCGTGCTAGCGGGAGCAGATACGCAGTATTTT
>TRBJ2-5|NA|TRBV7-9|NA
CASSFGAQGETQYF
TGTGCCAGCAGCTTCGGGGCACAGGGAGAGACCCAGTACTTC
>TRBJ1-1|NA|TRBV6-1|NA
CASSERRRNTEAFF
TGTGCCAGCAGTGAGAGGAGGAGGAACACTGAAGCTTTCTTT
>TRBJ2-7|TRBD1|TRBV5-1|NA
CASSLAMGTQGYEQYF
TGCGCCAGCAGCTTGGCTATGGGGACACAGGGGTACGAGCAGTACTTC
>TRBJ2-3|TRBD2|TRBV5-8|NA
CASSLMGLAGSTDTQYF
TGTGCCAGCAGCTTGATGGGTCTAGCGGGTAGCACAGATACGCAGTATTTT
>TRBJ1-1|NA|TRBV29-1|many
CSVEGGGKAFF
TGCAGCGTTGAAGGAGGGGGTAAAGCTTTCTTT
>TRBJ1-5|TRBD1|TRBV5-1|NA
CASSFTGGEQPQHF
TGCGCCAGCAGCTTCACAGGGGGTGAACAGCCCCAGCATTTT
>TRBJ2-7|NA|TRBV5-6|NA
CASSGPDFSYEQYF
TGTGCCAGCAGCGGCCCGGACTTTTCCTACGAGCAGTACTTC
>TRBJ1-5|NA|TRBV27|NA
CASSLHSSNQPQHF
TGTGCCAGCAGTTTACACAGTAGCAATCAGCCCCAGCATTTT
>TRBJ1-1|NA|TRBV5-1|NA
CASGLTGIEAFF
TGCGCCAGCGGGCTTACAGGAATTGAAGCTTTCTTT
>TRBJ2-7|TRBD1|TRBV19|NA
CASRPGQGAIEQYF
TGTGCCAGCCGACCGGGACAGGGCGCGATCGAGCAGTACTTC
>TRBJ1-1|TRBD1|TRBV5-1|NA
CASSLGGQGNTNTEAFF
TGCGCCAGCAGCTTGGGGGGACAGGGTAATACGAACACTGAAGCTTTCTTT
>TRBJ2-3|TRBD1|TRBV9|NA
CASSTTGFRTDTQYF
TGTGCCAGCAGCACGACAGGGTTTAGGACAGATACGCAGTATTTT
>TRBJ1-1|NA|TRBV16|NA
CASSQLTGSNTEAFF
TGTGCCAGCAGCCAACTCACAGGGTCGAACACTGAAGCTTTCTTT
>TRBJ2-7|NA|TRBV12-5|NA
CASGSTGFSEQYF
TGTGCTAGTGGTTCCACAGGGTTCAGCGAGCAGTACTTC
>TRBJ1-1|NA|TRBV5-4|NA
CASSLDSMNTEAFF
TGTGCCAGCAGCTTAGACAGCATGAACACTGAAGCTTTCTTT
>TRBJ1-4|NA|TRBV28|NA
CASSLGGALNEKLFF
TGTGCCAGCAGTTTAGGAGGGGCCCTTAATGAAAAACTGTTTTTT
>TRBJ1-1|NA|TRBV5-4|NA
CASSLAKRGVDTEAFF
TGTGCCAGCAGCTTGGCCAAACGGGGAGTGGACACTGAAGCTTTCTTT
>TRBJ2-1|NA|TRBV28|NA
CASRTPRGEQFF
TGTGCCAGCAGAACCCCGCGCGGTGAGCAGTTCTTC
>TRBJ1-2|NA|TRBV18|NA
CASSPPSAGDYGYTF
TGTGCCAGCTCACCACCGAGTGCAGGGGATTATGGCTACACCTTC
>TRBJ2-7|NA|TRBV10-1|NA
CASSESGHSRGSF
TGCGCCAGCAGTGAGTCGGGACACTCGAGGGGAAGCTTC
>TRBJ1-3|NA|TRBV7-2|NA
CASSLAAGAGNTIYF
TGTGCCAGCAGCTTAGCGGCAGGGGCGGGAAACACCATATATTTT
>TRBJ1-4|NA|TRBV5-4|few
CASSLLENGGEKLFF
TGTGCCAGCAGCTTGTTAGAAAACGGGGGAGAAAAACTGTTTTTT
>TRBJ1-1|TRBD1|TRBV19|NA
CASSIDREDEAFF
TGTGCCAGTAGTATTGACAGGGAAGATGAAGCTTTCTTT
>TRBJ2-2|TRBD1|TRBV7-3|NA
CASSPLGRGQGGELFF
TGTGCCAGCAGCCCCTTAGGAAGGGGGCAAGGCGGGGAGCTGTTTTTT
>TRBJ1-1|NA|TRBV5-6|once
CASSLFGTEAFF
TGTGCCAGCAGCTTGTTCGGGACAGAAGCTTTCTTT
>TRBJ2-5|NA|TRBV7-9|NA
CASSADTTEETQYF
TGTGCCAGCAGCGCCGACACGACCGAAGAGACCCAGTACTTC
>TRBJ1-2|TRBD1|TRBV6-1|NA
CASSEVWTGAHYGYTF
TGTGCCAGCAGTGAAGTTTGGACAGGGGCCCACTATGGCTACACCTTC
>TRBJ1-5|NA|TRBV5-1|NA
CASSTNGGSNQPQHF
TGCGCCAGCAGTACCAATGGCGGGAGCAATCAGCCCCAGCATTTT